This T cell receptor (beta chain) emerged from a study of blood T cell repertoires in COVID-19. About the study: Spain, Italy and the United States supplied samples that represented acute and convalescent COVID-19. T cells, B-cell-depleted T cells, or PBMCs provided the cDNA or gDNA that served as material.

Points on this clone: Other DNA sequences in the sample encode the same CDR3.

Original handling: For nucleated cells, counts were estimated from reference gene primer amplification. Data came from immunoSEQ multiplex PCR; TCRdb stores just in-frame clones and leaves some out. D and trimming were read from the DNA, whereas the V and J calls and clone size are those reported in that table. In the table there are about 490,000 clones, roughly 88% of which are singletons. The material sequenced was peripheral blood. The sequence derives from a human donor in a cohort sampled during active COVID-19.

The CDR3 nucleotides read TGTGCCAGCAGTTCCGGGACAGGGGTGACCGGGGAGCTGTTTTTT. Encoded protein: CASSSGTGVTGELFF. The chain carries TRBV5-5 and TRBJ2-2, with 10 nucleotides matching TRBD1. Germline CDR1 reads SGHKS; CDR2 reads YYEKEE (reference sequence). The V and J ends lost 5 bases and 5 bases, in that order; junction bases with no gene match: 6. This CDR3 has 15 amino acids. The full variable domain, with the rest looked up from reference TRBV5-5 and TRBJ2-2, is DAGVTQSPTHLIKTRGQQVTLRCSPISGHKSVSWYQQVLGQGPQFIFQYYEKEERGRGNFPDRFSARQFPNYSSELNVNALLLGDSALYLCASSSGTGVTGELFFGEGSRLTVL.